These T cell receptor beta chains were read from a single sample in a study of blood T cells in healthy people across ages. TCRdb reanalysed the 5' RACE reads using MiXCR and keeps one entry per CDR3 protein. The sample yields about 620,000 distinct CDR3 sequences, roughly 20% seen once. Source material: blood. These TCRs come from a man aged 70-80 years in good health. The CDR3 runs from the conserved cysteine through the conserved F or W. D genes are given only for firm matches. For some rows the clone size is stated as once, few or many, or as a class when expanded; others skip it.

.	TRBJ2-2	.	TRBV2	CASSEVGPGELFF	TGTGCCAGCAGTGAAGTGGGTCCCGGGGAGCTGTTTTTT
TRBD2	TRBJ2-5	.	TRBV18	CASSQKREAVQETQYF	TGTGCCAGCTCACAAAAGCGGGAGGCCGTCCAAGAGACCCAGTACTTC
.	TRBJ1-4	.	TRBV15	CATSGGLRATNEKLFF	TGTGCCACCAGCGGGGGTCTGAGAGCAACTAATGAAAAACTGTTTTTT
TRBD1	TRBJ2-1	.	TRBV29-1	CSVRDRKSYNEQFF	TGCAGCGTTCGGGACAGGAAGTCCTACAATGAGCAGTTCTTC
TRBD2	TRBJ2-1	.	TRBV15	CATSRRATSGDSYNEQFF	TGTGCCACCAGCAGGCGGGCGACTAGCGGAGATTCCTACAATGAGCAGTTCTTC
.	TRBJ2-1	many	TRBV7-3	CASSSAPGSYNEQFF	TGTGCCAGCAGCTCAGCCCCGGGCTCCTACAATGAGCAGTTCTTC
TRBD2	TRBJ2-3	.	TRBV6-1	CASKIAGATDTQYF	TGTGCCAGCAAGATAGCGGGAGCCACAGATACGCAGTATTTT
TRBD2	TRBJ2-4	.	TRBV5-1	CASSSYLTSGGLKNIQYF	TGCGCCAGCAGCTCCTATCTGACTAGCGGGGGGCTTAAAAACATTCAGTACTTC
TRBD1	TRBJ2-7	.	TRBV24-1	CATSLTGAHEQYF	TGTGCCACCAGCCTAACAGGGGCCCACGAGCAGTACTTC
TRBD1	TRBJ1-2	.	TRBV7-2	CASSLVTGQNYGYTF	TGTGCCAGCAGCTTAGTCACGGGACAGAACTATGGCTACACCTTC
.	TRBJ2-6	once	TRBV5-1	CASRYALPGANVLTF	TGCGCCAGCAGATACGCGCTCCCTGGGGCCAACGTCCTGACTTTC
TRBD2	TRBJ2-1	few	TRBV25-1	CASSESGSSGMGEQFF	TGTGCCAGCAGTGAATCCGGGTCTAGCGGGATGGGTGAGCAGTTCTTC
TRBD2	TRBJ2-1	few	TRBV4-1	CASSHGLAKTDNEQFF	TGCGCCAGCAGCCATGGACTAGCTAAGACGGACAATGAGCAGTTCTTC
.	TRBJ2-7	few	TRBV6-1	CASSGQPAYEQYF	TGTGCCAGCAGTGGGCAGCCAGCCTACGAGCAGTACTTC
TRBD2	TRBJ2-3	few	TRBV25-1	CASGLAGTNTQYF	TGTGCCAGCGGACTAGCGGGGACAAATACGCAGTATTTT
.	TRBJ1-1	.	TRBV3-1	CASSPRVFTEAFF	TGTGCCAGCAGCCCCCGGGTGTTCACTGAAGCTTTCTTT
TRBD2	TRBJ2-1	few	TRBV20-1	CSILAGAPGNEQFF	TGCAGTATACTAGCGGGAGCTCCAGGTAATGAGCAGTTCTTC